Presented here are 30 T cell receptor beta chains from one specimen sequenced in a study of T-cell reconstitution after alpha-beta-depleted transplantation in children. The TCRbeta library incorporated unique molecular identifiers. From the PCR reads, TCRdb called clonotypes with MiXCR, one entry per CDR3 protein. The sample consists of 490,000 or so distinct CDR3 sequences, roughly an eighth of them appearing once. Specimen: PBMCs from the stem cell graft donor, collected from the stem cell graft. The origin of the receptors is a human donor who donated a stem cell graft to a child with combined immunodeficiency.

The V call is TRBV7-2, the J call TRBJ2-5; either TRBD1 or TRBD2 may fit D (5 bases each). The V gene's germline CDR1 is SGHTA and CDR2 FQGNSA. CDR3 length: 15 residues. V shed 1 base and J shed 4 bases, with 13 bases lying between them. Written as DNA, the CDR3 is TGTGCCAGCAGCTTAGTCGGGGCTAGCCCAGAGACCCAGTACTTC. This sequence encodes CASSLVGASPETQYF.

CDR3 amino acids: CASSLEGGSDTQYF. Written as DNA, the CDR3 is TGTGCCAGCAGCTTAGAGGGAGGTAGTGATACGCAGTATTTT. The chain carries TRBV7-3 and TRBJ2-3; D may be TRBD2 (6 bases). CDR3 length: 14 residues. Germline CDR1 is SGHTA and CDR2 is FQGTGA. V lost 2 bases and J lost 6, with 12 bases in between. Using reference TRBV7-3 and TRBJ2-3 for the parts outside the CDR3, the full variable domain is GAGVSQTPSNKVTEKGKYVELRCDPISGHTALYWYRQSLGQGPEFLIYFQGTGAADDSGLPNDRFFAVRPEGSVSTLKIQRTERGDSAVYLCASSLEGGSDTQYFGPGTRLTVL.

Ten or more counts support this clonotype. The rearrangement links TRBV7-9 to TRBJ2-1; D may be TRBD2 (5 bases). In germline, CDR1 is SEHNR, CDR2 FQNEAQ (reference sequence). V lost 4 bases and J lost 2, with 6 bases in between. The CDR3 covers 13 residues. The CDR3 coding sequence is TGTGCCAGCAGCTCGACTACCTACAATGAGCAGTTCTTC. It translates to CASSSTTYNEQFF.

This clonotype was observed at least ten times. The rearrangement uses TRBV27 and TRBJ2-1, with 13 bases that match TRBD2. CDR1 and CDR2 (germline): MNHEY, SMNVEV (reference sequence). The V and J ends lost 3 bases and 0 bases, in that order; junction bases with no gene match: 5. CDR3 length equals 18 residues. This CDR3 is CASSFHRLAGGSYNEQFF. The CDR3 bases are TGTGCCAGCAGTTTCCATCGACTAGCGGGAGGCTCCTACAATGAGCAGTTCTTC.

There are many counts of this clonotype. The CDR3 DNA is TGTGCCAGCAGTCCCTATTCGGGGGAGCAGCCCCAGCATTTT. Amino acids: CASSPYSGEQPQHF. The chain is built from TRBV7-2 and TRBJ1-5; the D gene is possibly TRBD1 (5 bases). Germline assignment: CDR1 SGHTA and CDR2 FQGNSA. V was trimmed by 6 bases and J by 7 bases, leaving 16 bases between them. The CDR3 contains 14 residues. Looking up the rest from reference TRBV7-2 and TRBJ1-5 gives the full variable domain: GAGVSQSPSNKVTEKGKDVELRCDPISGHTALYWYRQSLGQGLEFLIYFQGNSAPDKSGLPSDRFSAERTGGSVSTLTIQRTQQEDSAVYLCASSPYSGEQPQHFGDGTRLSIL.

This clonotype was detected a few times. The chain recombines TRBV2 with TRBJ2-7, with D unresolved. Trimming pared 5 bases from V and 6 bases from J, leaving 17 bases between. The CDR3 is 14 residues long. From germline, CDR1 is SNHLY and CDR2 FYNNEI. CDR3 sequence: CASSPAFPGLEQYF. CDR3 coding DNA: TGTGCCAGCAGTCCAGCTTTCCCCGGGCTCGAGCAGTACTTC.

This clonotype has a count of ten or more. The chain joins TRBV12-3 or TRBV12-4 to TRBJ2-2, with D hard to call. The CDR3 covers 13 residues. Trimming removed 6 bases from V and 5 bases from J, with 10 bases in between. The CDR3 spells CASRTAGTGELFF. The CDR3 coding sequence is TGTGCCAGCAGGACGGCTGGGACCGGGGAGCTGTTTTTT.

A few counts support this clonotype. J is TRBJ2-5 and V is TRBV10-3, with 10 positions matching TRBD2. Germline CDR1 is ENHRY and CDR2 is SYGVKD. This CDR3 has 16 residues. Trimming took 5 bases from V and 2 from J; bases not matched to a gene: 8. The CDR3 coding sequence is TGTGCCATCAGTAACCTTAGCGGGGGGCTACAAGAGACCCAGTACTTC. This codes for CAISNLSGGLQETQYF.

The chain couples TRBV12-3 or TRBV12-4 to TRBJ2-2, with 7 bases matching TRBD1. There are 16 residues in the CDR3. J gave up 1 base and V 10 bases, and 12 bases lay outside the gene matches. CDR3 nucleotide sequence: TGTGCCACTCACGGTGGGACAGTGCAGAACACCGGGGAGCTGTTTTTT. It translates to CATHGGTVQNTGELFF.

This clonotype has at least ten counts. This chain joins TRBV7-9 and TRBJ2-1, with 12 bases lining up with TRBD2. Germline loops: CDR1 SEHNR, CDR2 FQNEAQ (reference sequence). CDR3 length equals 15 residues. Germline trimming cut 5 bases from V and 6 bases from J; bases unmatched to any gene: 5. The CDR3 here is CASSQTSGGINEQFF. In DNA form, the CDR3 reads TGTGCCAGCAGCCAGACTAGCGGGGGTATCAATGAGCAGTTCTTC.

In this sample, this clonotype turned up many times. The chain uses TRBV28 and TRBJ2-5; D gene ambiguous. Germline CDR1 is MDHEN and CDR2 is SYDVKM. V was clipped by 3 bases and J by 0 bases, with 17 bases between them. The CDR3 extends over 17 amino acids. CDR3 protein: CASSFGARIMDQETQYF. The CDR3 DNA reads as TGTGCCAGCAGTTTCGGTGCCCGTATTATGGACCAAGAGACCCAGTACTTC.

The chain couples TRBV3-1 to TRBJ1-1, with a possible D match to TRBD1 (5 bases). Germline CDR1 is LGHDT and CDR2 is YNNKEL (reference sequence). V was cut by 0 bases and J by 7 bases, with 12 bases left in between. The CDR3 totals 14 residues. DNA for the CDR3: TGTGCCAGCAGCCAAGATTGGGGGGTGGGTGAAGCTTTCTTT. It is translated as CASSQDWGVGEAFF.

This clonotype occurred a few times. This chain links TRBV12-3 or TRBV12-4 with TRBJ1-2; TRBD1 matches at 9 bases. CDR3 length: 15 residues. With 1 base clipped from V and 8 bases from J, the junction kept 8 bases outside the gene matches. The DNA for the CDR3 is TGTGCCAGCAGTTTAGTGTGGGACAGGGCGCAAGGCTACACCTTC. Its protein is CASSLVWDRAQGYTF.

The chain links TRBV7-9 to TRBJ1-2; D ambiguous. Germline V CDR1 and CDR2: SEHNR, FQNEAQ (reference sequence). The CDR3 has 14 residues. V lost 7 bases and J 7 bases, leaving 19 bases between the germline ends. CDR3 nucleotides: TGTGCCAGCACCCTTAGCTGGGGTGTCGGTGGCTACACCTTC. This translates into CASTLSWGVGGYTF.

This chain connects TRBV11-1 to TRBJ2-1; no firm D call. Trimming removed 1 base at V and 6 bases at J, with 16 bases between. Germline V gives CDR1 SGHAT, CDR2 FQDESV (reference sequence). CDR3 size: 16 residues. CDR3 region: CASSLVPPVPPNEQFF. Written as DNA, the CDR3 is TGTGCCAGCAGCTTAGTGCCGCCCGTGCCGCCCAATGAGCAGTTCTTC.

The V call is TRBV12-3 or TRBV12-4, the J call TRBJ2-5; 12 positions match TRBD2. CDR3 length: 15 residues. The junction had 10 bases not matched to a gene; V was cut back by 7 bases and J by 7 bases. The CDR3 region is CASILSSGGAVTQYF. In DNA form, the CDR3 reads TGTGCCAGCATCCTTTCTAGCGGGGGGGCAGTGACCCAGTACTTC.

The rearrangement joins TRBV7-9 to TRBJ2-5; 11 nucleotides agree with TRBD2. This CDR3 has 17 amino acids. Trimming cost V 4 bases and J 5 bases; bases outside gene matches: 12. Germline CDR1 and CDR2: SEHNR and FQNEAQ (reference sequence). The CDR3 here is CASSSPQTSGVVETQYF. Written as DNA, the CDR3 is TGTGCCAGCAGCTCACCACAGACTAGCGGGGTGGTGGAGACCCAGTACTTC.

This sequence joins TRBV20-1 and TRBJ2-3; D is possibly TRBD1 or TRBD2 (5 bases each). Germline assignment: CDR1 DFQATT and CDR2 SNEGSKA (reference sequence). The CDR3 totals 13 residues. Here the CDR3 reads CSGLVGPTDTQYF. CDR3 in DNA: TGCAGCGGACTGGTGGGGCCCACAGATACGCAGTATTTT.

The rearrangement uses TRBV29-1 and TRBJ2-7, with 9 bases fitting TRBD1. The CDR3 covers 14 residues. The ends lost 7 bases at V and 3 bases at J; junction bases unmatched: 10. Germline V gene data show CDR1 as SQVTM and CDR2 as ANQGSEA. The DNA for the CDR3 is TGCAGCGGGGGCCCCGGGACAGGGCTCTACGAGCAGTACTTC. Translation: CSGGPGTGLYEQYF.

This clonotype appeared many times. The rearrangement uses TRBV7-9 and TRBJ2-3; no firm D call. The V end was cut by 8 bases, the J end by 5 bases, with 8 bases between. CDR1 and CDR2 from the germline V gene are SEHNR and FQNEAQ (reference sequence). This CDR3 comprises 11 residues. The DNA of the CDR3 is TGTGCCAGCGCCGAAATAGATACGCAGTATTTT. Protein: CASAEIDTQYF.

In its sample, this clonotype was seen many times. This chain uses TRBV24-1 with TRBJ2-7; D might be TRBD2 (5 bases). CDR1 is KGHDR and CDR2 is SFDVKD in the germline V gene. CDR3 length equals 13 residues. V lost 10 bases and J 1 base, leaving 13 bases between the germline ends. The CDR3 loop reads CATTIRQSYEQYF. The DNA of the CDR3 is TGTGCCACGACTATACGCCAGTCCTACGAGCAGTACTTC.

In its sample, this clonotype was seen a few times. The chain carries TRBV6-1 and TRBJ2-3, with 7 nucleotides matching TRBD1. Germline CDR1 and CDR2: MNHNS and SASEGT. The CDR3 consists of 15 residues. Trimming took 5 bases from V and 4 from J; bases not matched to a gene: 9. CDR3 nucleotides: TGTGCCAGCAGTCGTGGAGGTAGGGGGCCAGATACGCAGTATTTT. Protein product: CASSRGGRGPDTQYF.

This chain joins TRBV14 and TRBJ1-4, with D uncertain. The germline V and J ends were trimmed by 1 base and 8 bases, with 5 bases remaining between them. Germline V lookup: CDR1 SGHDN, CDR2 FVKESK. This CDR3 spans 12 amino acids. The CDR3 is CASSQVSEKLFF. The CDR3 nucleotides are TGTGCCAGCAGCCAAGTTTCCGAAAAACTGTTTTTT.

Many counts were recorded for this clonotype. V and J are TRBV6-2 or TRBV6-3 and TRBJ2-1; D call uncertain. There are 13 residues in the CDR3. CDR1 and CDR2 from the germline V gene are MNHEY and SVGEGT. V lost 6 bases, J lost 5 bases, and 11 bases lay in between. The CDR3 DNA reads TGTGCCAGCAGCTTTGCCAAGGACAATGAGCAGTTCTTC. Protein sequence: CASSFAKDNEQFF.

CDR3 nucleotides: TGTGCCACCAGTGATTGGGGGAAAGGGGAGCAGTACTTC. As protein: CATSDWGKGEQYF. The chain employs TRBV24-1 and TRBJ2-7; D may match TRBD1 or TRBD2 (5 bases each). This CDR3 has 13 amino acids. CDR1 and CDR2 from the germline V gene are KGHDR and SFDVKD. Deletions cut 2 bases from V and 7 bases from J, with 11 bases between.

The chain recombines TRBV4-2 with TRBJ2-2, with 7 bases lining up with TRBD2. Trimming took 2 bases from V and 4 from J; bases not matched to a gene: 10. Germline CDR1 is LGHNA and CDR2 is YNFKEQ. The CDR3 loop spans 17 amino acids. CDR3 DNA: TGTGCCAGCAGCCAAATTGATAGCGGGTGGGGCACCGGGGAGCTGTTTTTT. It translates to CASSQIDSGWGTGELFF.

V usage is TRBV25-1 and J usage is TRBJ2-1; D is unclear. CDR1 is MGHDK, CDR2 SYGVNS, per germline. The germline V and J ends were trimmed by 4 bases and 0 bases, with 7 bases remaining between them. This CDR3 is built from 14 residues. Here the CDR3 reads CASSAVSSYNEQFF. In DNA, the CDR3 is TGTGCCAGCAGTGCGGTAAGCTCCTACAATGAGCAGTTCTTC.

The CDR3 reads CATSDFDRQTQYF. The CDR3 DNA follows: TGTGCCACCAGTGATTTTGACAGGCAGACCCAGTACTTC. The chain carries TRBV24-1 and TRBJ2-5, with D maybe TRBD1 (6 bases). The CDR3 has 13 amino acids. Germline values: CDR1 KGHDR, CDR2 SFDVKD. Trimming stripped 1 base from V and 6 bases from J, with 8 bases between.

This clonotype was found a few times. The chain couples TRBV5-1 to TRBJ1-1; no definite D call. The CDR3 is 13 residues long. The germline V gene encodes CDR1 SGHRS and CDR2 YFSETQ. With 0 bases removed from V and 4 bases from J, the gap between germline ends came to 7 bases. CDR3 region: CASSLVRRTEAFF. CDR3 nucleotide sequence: TGCGCCAGCAGCTTGGTAAGGCGCACTGAAGCTTTCTTT.

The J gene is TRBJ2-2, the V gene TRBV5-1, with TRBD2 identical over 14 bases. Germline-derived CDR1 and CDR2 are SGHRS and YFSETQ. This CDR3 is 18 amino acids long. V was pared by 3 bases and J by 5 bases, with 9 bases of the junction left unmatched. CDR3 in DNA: TGCGCCAGCAGCTCTGCCCTCGGACTAGCGGGAGGAACCGGGGAGCTGTTTTTT. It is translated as CASSSALGLAGGTGELFF. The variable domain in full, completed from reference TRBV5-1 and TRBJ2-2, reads KAGVTQTPRYLIKTRGQQVTLSCSPISGHRSVSWYQQTPGQGLQFLFEYFSETQRNKGNFPGRFSGRQFSNSRSEMNVSTLELGDSALYLCASSSALGLAGGTGELFFGEGSRLTVL.